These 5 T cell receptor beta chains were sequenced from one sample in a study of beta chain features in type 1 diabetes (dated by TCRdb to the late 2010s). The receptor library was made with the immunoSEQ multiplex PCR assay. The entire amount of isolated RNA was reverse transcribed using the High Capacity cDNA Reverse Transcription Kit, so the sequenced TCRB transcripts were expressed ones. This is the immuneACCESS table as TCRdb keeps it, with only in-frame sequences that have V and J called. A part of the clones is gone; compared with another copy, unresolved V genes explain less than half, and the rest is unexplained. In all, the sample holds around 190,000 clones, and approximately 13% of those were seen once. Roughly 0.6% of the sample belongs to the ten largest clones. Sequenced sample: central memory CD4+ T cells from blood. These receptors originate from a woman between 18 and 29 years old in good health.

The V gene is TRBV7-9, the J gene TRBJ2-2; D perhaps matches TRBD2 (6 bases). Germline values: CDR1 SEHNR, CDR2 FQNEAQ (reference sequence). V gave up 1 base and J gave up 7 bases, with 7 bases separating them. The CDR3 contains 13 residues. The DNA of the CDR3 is TGTGCCAGCAGCTTAGGGGAGGTCGGGGAGCTGTTTTTT. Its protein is CASSLGEVGELFF.

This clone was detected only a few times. CDR3 nucleotide sequence: TGTGCCATTAGCAGGAGCGGTCCCTACGAGCAGTACTTC. It is translated as CAISRSGPYEQYF. The chain joins TRBV30 to TRBJ2-7; D perhaps matches TRBD2 (5 bases). The germline V and J ends were trimmed by 8 bases and 2 bases, with 16 bases remaining between them. CDR3 length: 13 amino acids. Germline CDR1 GTSNPN, CDR2 SVGIG (reference sequence).

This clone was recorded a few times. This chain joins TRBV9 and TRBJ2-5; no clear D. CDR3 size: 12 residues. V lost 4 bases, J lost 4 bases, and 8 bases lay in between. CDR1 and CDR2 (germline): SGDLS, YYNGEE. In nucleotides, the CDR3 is TGTGCCAGCAGCTCCCGAGGAGAGACCCAGTACTTC. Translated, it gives CASSSRGETQYF.

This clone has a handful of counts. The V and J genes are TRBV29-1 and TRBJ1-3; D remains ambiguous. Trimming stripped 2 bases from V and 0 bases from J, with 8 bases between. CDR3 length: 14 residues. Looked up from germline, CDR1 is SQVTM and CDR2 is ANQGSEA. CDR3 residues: CSVENQNSGNTIYF. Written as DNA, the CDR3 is TGCAGCGTTGAAAACCAGAACTCTGGAAACACCATATATTTT.

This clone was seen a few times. CDR3 DNA: TGTGCCAGCAGCCGGCGGGAGGGCTCAGATACGCAGTATTTT. Its protein is CASSRREGSDTQYF. This sequence joins TRBV5-4 and TRBJ2-3; 9 bases agree with TRBD2. J was trimmed by 4 bases and V by 4 bases; bases with no gene match: 4. In germline, CDR1 is SGHNT, CDR2 YYREEE (reference sequence). This CDR3 contains 14 residues.